A selection of T cell receptor beta chains follows, all from one sample in a study of T-cell memory formation after mild COVID-19. In TCRdb, the 5' RACE reads were re-called with MiXCR into one record per CDR3 protein. Of around 440,000 distinct CDR3 sequences detected, over 15% appear once; the ten largest clones hold approximately 13%. What was sequenced was PBMCs or a T cell subset sorted from them (not recorded which). Source of these receptors: an adult woman who had mild COVID-19 (a few samples of this study predate the infection). Cell type and time point are not known. CDR3s include the opening cysteine and the closing phenylalanine or tryptophan. Fields, in order: D gene, J gene, clone size, V gene, CDR3 DNA, CDR3 protein. A D gene is named only where the DNA matches it firmly. Rows give clone size only sometimes, using once, few, many, or a class for an expanded clone.

D: TRBD1
J: TRBJ1-1
size: .
V: TRBV5-6
DNA: TGTGCCAGCAGCTTCCAAGAGGGGGCAAGGGCTTTCTTT
CDR3: CASSFQEGARAFF

D: .
J: TRBJ1-2
size: few
V: TRBV5-1
DNA: TGCGCCAGCAGCCCTCGGGGCCCGGCGGATGTGACTGATGGCTACACCTTC
CDR3: CASSPRGPADVTDGYTF

D: .
J: TRBJ2-3
size: few
V: TRBV14
DNA: TGTGCCAGCAGCCAAGCATGGGCAGGGGGCACAGATACGCAGTATTTT
CDR3: CASSQAWAGGTDTQYF

D: .
J: TRBJ2-7
size: few
V: TRBV12-3/TRBV12-4
DNA: TGTGCCAGCAGTCCCAGGGTTAGGGGGAGCTCCTACGAGCAGTACTTC
CDR3: CASSPRVRGSSYEQYF

D: .
J: TRBJ2-3
size: many
V: TRBV5-1
DNA: TGCGCCAGCAGCTTGGGATTTGCAGATACGCAGTATTTT
CDR3: CASSLGFADTQYF

D: TRBD1
J: TRBJ1-1
size: few
V: TRBV5-5
DNA: TGTGCCAGCAGCGCACTGGGGACAGCGAACACTGAAGCTTTCTTT
CDR3: CASSALGTANTEAFF

D: TRBD1
J: TRBJ2-3
size: few
V: TRBV11-3
DNA: TGTGCCAGCAGCTTACCGGGGACAGGGACAGATACGCAGTATTTT
CDR3: CASSLPGTGTDTQYF

D: TRBD1
J: TRBJ1-1
size: few
V: TRBV4-2
DNA: TGTGCCAGCAGCCAAGATAACAGGGGGGACACTGAAGCTTTCTTT
CDR3: CASSQDNRGDTEAFF

D: .
J: TRBJ1-3
size: .
V: TRBV4-1
DNA: TGCGCCAGCAGCCTCCGCCCCGGTCCGGGTGGAAACACCATATATTTT
CDR3: CASSLRPGPGGNTIYF

D: .
J: TRBJ2-3
size: many
V: TRBV27
DNA: TGTGCCAGCAGTTTCACAAGGGCGACAGATACGCAGTATTTT
CDR3: CASSFTRATDTQYF

D: .
J: TRBJ2-5
size: .
V: TRBV7-8
DNA: TGTGCCAGCAGCTTAGCGCGAAATCAAGAGACCCAGTACTTC
CDR3: CASSLARNQETQYF

D: .
J: TRBJ1-1
size: few
V: TRBV29-1
DNA: TGCAGCGTTCAGAGGAACACTGAAGCTTTCTTT
CDR3: CSVQRNTEAFF

D: TRBD1
J: TRBJ2-7
size: .
V: TRBV7-8
DNA: TGTGCCAGCAGCCTCTTCCGGGACAGGTTCTCCTACGAGCAGTACTTC
CDR3: CASSLFRDRFSYEQYF

D: TRBD2
J: TRBJ2-3
size: few
V: TRBV4-1
DNA: TGCGCCAGCAGCCGGAGCGGGGGGGCGGATACGCAGTATTTT
CDR3: CASSRSGGADTQYF

D: TRBD2
J: TRBJ2-1
size: .
V: TRBV10-3
DNA: TGTGCCATCAGCAAGGCACTAGCGGGGGGTAGCAATGAGCAGTTCTTC
CDR3: CAISKALAGGSNEQFF

D: TRBD2
J: TRBJ2-1
size: few
V: TRBV20-1
DNA: TGCAGTGCTAGCGGGAGGCGCTACAATGAGCAGTTCTTC
CDR3: CSASGRRYNEQFF

D: .
J: TRBJ2-5
size: few
V: TRBV4-2
DNA: TGTGCCAGCAGCCAAGACAGCCAGGGCCGAGAGACCCAGTACTTC
CDR3: CASSQDSQGRETQYF

D: .
J: TRBJ1-1
size: .
V: TRBV30
DNA: TGTGCCTGGAGTGTCGGGGGTAGGACTGAAGCTTTCTTT
CDR3: CAWSVGGRTEAFF

D: .
J: TRBJ1-1
size: .
V: TRBV12-3/TRBV12-4
DNA: TGTGCCAGCAGTTTAGCAATTGGCACTGAAGCTTTCTTT
CDR3: CASSLAIGTEAFF

D: TRBD1
J: TRBJ2-1
size: .
V: TRBV6-5
DNA: TGTGCCAGCAGTCACAGAAGGACAGGGGACTACAATGAGCAGTTCTTC
CDR3: CASSHRRTGDYNEQFF

D: TRBD2
J: TRBJ2-3
size: .
V: TRBV12-3/TRBV12-4
DNA: TGTGCCAGTCGCCAATTTAGCGGGAACACAGATACGCAGTATTTT
CDR3: CASRQFSGNTDTQYF

D: .
J: TRBJ2-2
size: few
V: TRBV7-9
DNA: TGTGCCAGCAGCTTACTTGAGGGAACCGGGGAGCTGTTTTTT
CDR3: CASSLLEGTGELFF

D: .
J: TRBJ2-5
size: .
V: TRBV29-1
DNA: TGCAGCGTTCTAACCGGTCAAGAGACCCAGTACTTC
CDR3: CSVLTGQETQYF

D: .
J: TRBJ2-7
size: .
V: TRBV5-1
DNA: TGCGCCAGCAGCTCCGGACAGTTCGAGCAGTACTTC
CDR3: CASSSGQFEQYF